These 7 T cell receptor beta chains share one sample of origin, sequenced in a study of identical twins. From the 5' RACE reads, TCRdb called clonotypes with MiXCR, one entry per CDR3 protein. The sample holds about 210,000 distinct CDR3 sequences, roughly a tenth seen once. The sequenced sample was memory (CD45RO+) T cells sorted from blood. The receptor set was obtained from a young woman in good health.

This clonotype was picked up a small number of times. The rearrangement joins TRBV12-3 or TRBV12-4 to TRBJ2-3; TRBD2 might be the D (5 bases). The CDR3 length is 14 residues. V was pared by 1 base and J by 2 bases, with 7 bases between. In DNA, the CDR3 is TGTGCCAGCAGTTTAGGGACTTACACAGATACGCAGTATTTT. It encodes CASSLGTYTDTQYF.

Many counts were recorded for this clonotype. The rearrangement links TRBV20-1 to TRBJ1-2; D is perhaps TRBD1 (5 bases). The length of the CDR3 is 12 residues. CDR1 is DFQATT and CDR2 is SNEGSKA in the germline V gene (reference sequence). The V gene lost 4 bases and the J gene lost 8 bases, with 14 bases spanning the gap. The CDR3 DNA reads as TGCAGTGCTATCGACAGCTATGAAGGCTACACCTTC. It yields the protein CSAIDSYEGYTF.

Note on this clonotype: With a much larger clone just one base away, this may be a read error. This sequence joins TRBV6-2 or TRBV6-3 and TRBJ1-5, with a tentative D call TRBD1 (6 bases). This CDR3 has 14 residues. The V and J ends lost 5 bases and 0 bases respectively, with 8 bases between them. Germline lookup yields CDR1 MNHEY and CDR2 SVGEGT. CDR3 nucleotides: TGTGCCAGCAGTAACAGGGATAGCAATCAGCCCCAGCATTTT. This sequence encodes CASSNRDSNQPQHF.

The chain is built from TRBV15 and TRBJ2-7, with TRBD1 identical over 12 bases. This CDR3 contains 14 residues. Per germline, CDR1 LNHNV and CDR2 YYDKDF (reference sequence). J gave up 5 bases and V 3 bases, and 2 bases lay outside the gene matches. CDR3 in amino acids: CATSRGQGAHEQYF. The CDR3 DNA sequence: TGTGCCACCAGCAGGGGACAGGGGGCCCACGAGCAGTACTTC.

The sample holds many counts of this clonotype. V and J are TRBV5-1 and TRBJ2-3; 10 positions match TRBD2. Per germline, CDR1 SGHRS and CDR2 YFSETQ. V shed 6 bases and J 6 bases; nucleotides not matched to a gene: 4. CDR3 length equals 13 residues. The CDR3 DNA follows: TGCGCCAGCACTAGCGGGAGTGATGATACGCAGTATTTT. Its protein is CASTSGSDDTQYF.

This clonotype was recorded at least ten times. V gene TRBV29-1 combines with J gene TRBJ1-2, with TRBD1 matching over 10 bases. The CDR3 has 19 residues. V was clipped by 0 bases and J by 2 bases; unmatched bases: 15. Per the germline V gene, CDR1 is SQVTM and CDR2 is ANQGSEA. CDR3 sequence: CSVEDRGVGQGPRNYGYTF. CDR3 nucleotides: TGCAGCGTTGAAGATCGAGGCGTGGGACAGGGGCCCCGAAACTATGGCTACACCTTC.

The rearrangement joins TRBV10-3 to TRBJ2-7; 8 bases align to TRBD1. From germline, CDR1 is ENHRY and CDR2 SYGVKD. V was pared by 0 bases and J by 3 bases, with 1 base of the junction left unmatched. This CDR3 region has 14 residues. The CDR3 here is CAISESGQGYEQYF. CDR3 sequence (DNA): TGTGCCATCAGTGAGTCCGGACAGGGCTACGAGCAGTACTTC.